The clone carrying this TCR beta chain was counted a few times. Profiled with immunoSEQ multiplex PCR; TCRdb holds only in-frame clones, not every one. The repertoire holds 140,000 to 150,000 clones, with more than 75% as singletons. These data are taken from a study of blood T cell repertoires in COVID-19. Trimming left V 3 bases short and J 5 bases short, with 14 bases between. From germline, CDR1 is LNHDA and CDR2 SQIVND (reference sequence). CDR3 size: 14 residues. The chain uses TRBV19 and TRBJ2-7, with D perhaps matching TRBD2 (6 bases). The source of this sequence is a man aged 60 to 75 with acute or convalescent COVID-19. Specimen: peripheral blood. CDR3 DNA: TGTGCCAGTAGTATCAGCGCGGGGCCCAACGAGCAGTACTTC. It codes for CASSISAGPNEQYF.